The rows below give T cell receptor beta chains drawn from one sample of a study of blood T cell repertoires in COVID-19. Here immunoSEQ multiplex PCR was the method, and the copy in TCRdb shows in-frame clones only, minus some. The repertoire holds about 170,000 clones, with around nine tenths as singletons. Sequenced material: peripheral blood. The source of these receptors is a man between 65 and 85 years old with acute or convalescent COVID-19. Each CDR3 is given with its conserved first and last residue. D genes are given only for firm matches. Clone size is stated in some rows and not others, as once, few, many or a class when expanded.

d_gene | abundance | j_gene | v_gene | CDR3aa | CDR3nt
NA | NA | TRBJ2-3 | TRBV9 | CASSASDTQYF | TGTGCCAGCAGCGCCTCAGATACGCAGTATTTT
NA | NA | TRBJ2-7 | TRBV14 | CASSQVADYEQYF | TGTGCCAGCAGCCAGGTAGCCGACTACGAGCAGTACTTC
TRBD1 | NA | TRBJ1-1 | TRBV28 | CASSLMGTGYQAFF | TGTGCCAGCAGTTTAATGGGGACAGGGTACCAAGCTTTCTTT
NA | once | TRBJ1-2 | TRBV28 | CATTLWGGGGNYGYTF | TGTGCCACCACCCTTTGGGGGGGAGGTGGAAACTATGGCTACACCTTC
TRBD2 | once | TRBJ2-2 | TRBV6-4 | CASSALAGMGELFF | TGTGCCAGCAGTGCCCTAGCGGGAATGGGGGAGCTGTTTTTT
TRBD2 | NA | TRBJ2-1 | TRBV9 | CASSVGGSYNEQFF | TGTGCCAGCAGCGTCGGGGGGTCCTACAATGAGCAGTTCTTC
TRBD1 | NA | TRBJ1-1 | TRBV28 | CASRTGGWTEAFF | TGTGCCAGCAGAACAGGGGGCTGGACTGAAGCTTTCTTT
NA | NA | TRBJ2-4 | TRBV5-1 | CASSLAERRNIQYF | TGCGCCAGCAGCTTGGCCGAAAGGAGAAACATTCAGTACTTC
NA | NA | TRBJ1-2 | TRBV6-5 | CASSTPNYGYTF | TGTGCCAGCAGCACTCCTAACTATGGCTACACCTTC
NA | NA | TRBJ2-1 | TRBV12-5 | CASGLASSAVTYNEQFF | TGTGCTAGTGGTTTGGCCTCTTCAGCGGTTACCTACAATGAGCAGTTCTTC
TRBD1 | NA | TRBJ2-7 | TRBV5-4 | CASSLPGQGRGEQYF | TGTGCCAGCAGCTTGCCGGGACAGGGAAGGGGGGAGCAGTACTTC
TRBD1 | NA | TRBJ2-7 | TRBV18 | CASSPAGQGNYEQYF | TGTGCCAGCTCACCCGCCGGACAGGGGAACTACGAGCAGTACTTC
TRBD1 | once | TRBJ1-2 | TRBV2 | CASSSQGANYGYTF | TGTGCCAGCAGTTCCCAGGGGGCGAACTATGGCTACACCTTC
NA | NA | TRBJ1-4 | TRBV7-9 | CASSLERLNEKLFF | TGTGCCAGCAGCTTAGAACGGTTAAATGAAAAACTGTTTTTT
TRBD1 | NA | TRBJ1-3 | TRBV5-1 | CASKTGSSGNTIYF | TGCGCCAGCAAGACAGGGAGCTCTGGAAACACCATATATTTT
NA | NA | TRBJ2-7 | TRBV9 | CASSVAVGPYEQYF | TGTGCCAGCAGCGTAGCGGTCGGTCCCTACGAGCAGTACTTC
NA | few | TRBJ1-4 | TRBV6-5 | CASSYGVAARYEKLFF | TGTGCCAGCAGTTACGGCGTGGCGGCGCGATACGAAAAACTGTTTTTT
TRBD2 | NA | TRBJ2-7 | TRBV27 | CASSRGRTQEQYF | TGTGCCAGTTCTCGCGGGAGGACCCAGGAGCAGTACTTC
NA | once | TRBJ2-7 | TRBV15 | CATSRDLVARGTLYEQYF | TGTGCCACCAGCAGAGATTTGGTAGCGCGGGGAACCCTTTACGAGCAGTACTTC
TRBD1 | few | TRBJ1-1 | TRBV2 | CASSGAGGTEAFF | TGTGCCAGCAGTGGGGCAGGGGGCACTGAAGCTTTCTTT
NA | NA | TRBJ2-3 | TRBV4-1 | CASSQEPQGATDTQYF | TGCGCCAGCAGCCAAGAGCCCCAAGGAGCGACAGATACGCAGTATTTT
NA | NA | TRBJ2-5 | TRBV5-8 | CASSLVGVQETQYF | TGTGCCAGCAGCTTGGTAGGGGTCCAAGAGACCCAGTACTTC
TRBD1 | NA | TRBJ1-2 | TRBV19 | CASSIRDRADGYTF | TGTGCCAGTAGTATCCGAGACAGGGCAGATGGCTACACCTTC
TRBD1 | NA | TRBJ1-4 | TRBV4-2 | CASSQEGPRDSYLSTNEKLFF | TGTGCCAGCAGCCAAGAAGGGCCACGGGACAGCTACCTTTCAACTAATGAAAAACTGTTTTTT
TRBD2 | NA | TRBJ2-1 | TRBV10-2 | CASSRTSGSNEQFF | TGCGCCAGCAGTCGGACTAGCGGGAGCAATGAGCAGTTCTTC
NA | NA | TRBJ1-4 | TRBV6-5 | CASSYSLGSHEKLFF | TGTGCCAGCAGTTACTCGTTGGGGAGTCATGAAAAACTGTTTTTT
NA | NA | TRBJ1-3 | TRBV19 | CASSLGQIANTIYF | TGTGCCAGTAGTCTCGGACAGATCGCAAACACCATATATTTT
NA | NA | TRBJ1-1 | TRBV28 | CASSSPGRGRRAFF | TGTGCCAGCAGCTCCCCGGGGAGGGGTAGAAGAGCTTTCTTT
NA | NA | TRBJ1-5 | TRBV6-5 | CASGRDKILNQPQHF | TGTGCCAGCGGGAGGGATAAGATTTTGAATCAGCCCCAGCATTTT
NA | NA | TRBJ1-2 | TRBV28 | CASSLQGWTNYGYTF | TGTGCCAGCAGTCTCCAGGGCTGGACTAACTATGGCTACACCTTC
NA | NA | TRBJ2-3 | TRBV12-3/TRBV12-4 | CASSLTDTQYF | TGTGCCAGCAGTCTCACAGATACGCAGTATTTT
TRBD2 | NA | TRBJ2-3 | TRBV13 | CASSPGTSGSPFFSFSQYF | TGTGCCAGCAGCCCCGGGACTAGCGGGAGCCCTTTCTTCAGTTTCTCGCAGTATTTT
NA | NA | TRBJ1-6 | TRBV18 | CASSPNRGTDSPLHF | TGTGCCAGCTCACCAAATCGGGGAACTGATTCACCCCTCCACTTT
NA | NA | TRBJ2-1 | TRBV5-1 | CASSGGAGSYNEQFF | TGCGCCAGCAGCGGGGGGGCAGGGTCCTACAATGAGCAGTTCTTC
TRBD1 | few | TRBJ1-2 | TRBV28 | CASSGTDPNYGYTF | TGTGCCAGCAGCGGGACAGACCCTAACTATGGCTACACCTTC
TRBD1 | NA | TRBJ1-1 | TRBV5-1 | CASSLSGQGGNTEAFF | TGCGCCAGCAGCTTATCTGGACAGGGGGGAAACACTGAAGCTTTCTTT
TRBD2 | NA | TRBJ2-7 | TRBV7-3 | CASSQRGDYEQYF | TGTGCCAGCAGTCAACGGGGGGACTACGAGCAGTACTTC
TRBD2 | NA | TRBJ2-2 | TRBV6-5 | CASSSGLAGSGELFF | TGTGCCAGCAGCTCCGGACTAGCGGGATCCGGGGAGCTGTTTTTT
NA | NA | TRBJ2-7 | TRBV7-2 | CASSHPRAGQYF | TGTGCCAGCAGCCACCCTCGCGCAGGGCAGTACTTC
TRBD2 | NA | TRBJ2-4 | TRBV28 | CASRGAGGLNIQYF | TGTGCCAGCAGGGGAGCGGGGGGTTTAAACATTCAGTACTTC
NA | once | TRBJ2-7 | TRBV7-9 | CASSPGHLSSEQYF | TGTGCCAGCAGCCCGGGACATCTCTCCAGCGAGCAGTACTTC
NA | NA | TRBJ1-6 | TRBV28 | CASSTSDILLLHF | TGTGCCAGCAGTACCTCGGACATCCTTCTCCTCCACTTT
TRBD2 | once | TRBJ2-1 | TRBV25-1 | CANRPAGGCNEQFF | TGTGCCAACCGCCCCGCGGGAGGTTGTAATGAGCAGTTCTTC
NA | NA | TRBJ2-2 | TRBV19 | CASSISGMNTGELFF | TGTGCCAGTAGTATCTCGGGGATGAACACCGGGGAGCTGTTTTTT
TRBD1 | NA | TRBJ2-3 | TRBV27 | CASSLVATGGTDTQYF | TGTGCCAGCAGTTTGGTCGCGACAGGGGGGACAGATACGCAGTATTTT
NA | few | TRBJ1-5 | TRBV5-1 | CASSFAPGQPQHF | TGCGCCAGCAGTTTCGCCCCGGGTCAGCCCCAGCATTTT
NA | many | TRBJ2-2 | TRBV19 | CATREQSNTGELFF | TGTGCCACGAGGGAACAGTCCAACACCGGGGAGCTGTTTTTT
NA | NA | TRBJ1-1 | TRBV19 | CASSIEGGGTEAFF | TGTGCCAGTAGTATAGAAGGCGGGGGCACTGAAGCTTTCTTT
TRBD1 | NA | TRBJ1-1 | TRBV4-3 | CASSIHRGTKTEAFF | TGCGCCAGCAGCATACACAGGGGGACGAAAACTGAAGCTTTCTTT
NA | NA | TRBJ2-7 | TRBV7-8 | CASSLAAEAYEQYF | TGTGCCAGCAGCTTAGCGGCGGAGGCCTACGAGCAGTACTTC